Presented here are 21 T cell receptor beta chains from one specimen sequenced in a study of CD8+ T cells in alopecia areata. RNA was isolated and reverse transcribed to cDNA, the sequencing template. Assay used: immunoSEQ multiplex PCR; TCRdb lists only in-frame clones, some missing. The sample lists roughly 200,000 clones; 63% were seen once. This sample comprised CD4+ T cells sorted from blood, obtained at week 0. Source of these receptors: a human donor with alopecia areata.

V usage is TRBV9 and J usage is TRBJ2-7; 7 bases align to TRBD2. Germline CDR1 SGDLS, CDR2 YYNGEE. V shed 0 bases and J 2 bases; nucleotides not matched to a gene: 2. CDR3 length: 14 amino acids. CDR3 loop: CASSVGLAAYEQYF. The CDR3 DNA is TGTGCCAGCAGCGTAGGCCTAGCGGCCTACGAGCAGTACTTC.

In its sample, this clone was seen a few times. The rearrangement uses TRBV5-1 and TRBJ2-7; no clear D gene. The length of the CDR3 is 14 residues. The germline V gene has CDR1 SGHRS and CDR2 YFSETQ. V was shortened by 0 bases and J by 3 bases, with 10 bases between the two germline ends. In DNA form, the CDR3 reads TGCGCCAGCAGCTTGGTTGTCGACGGCTACGAGCAGTACTTC. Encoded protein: CASSLVVDGYEQYF. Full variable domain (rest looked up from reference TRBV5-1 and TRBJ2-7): KAGVTQTPRYLIKTRGQQVTLSCSPISGHRSVSWYQQTPGQGLQFLFEYFSETQRNKGNFPGRFSGRQFSNSRSEMNVSTLELGDSALYLCASSLVVDGYEQYFGPGTRLTVT.

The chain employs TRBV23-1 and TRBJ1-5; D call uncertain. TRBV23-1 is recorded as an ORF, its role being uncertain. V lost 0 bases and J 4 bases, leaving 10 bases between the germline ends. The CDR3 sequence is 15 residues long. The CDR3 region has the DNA TGCGCCAGCAGTCAATCGGCCGGGGATAATCAGCCCCAGCATTTT. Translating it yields CASSQSAGDNQPQHF.

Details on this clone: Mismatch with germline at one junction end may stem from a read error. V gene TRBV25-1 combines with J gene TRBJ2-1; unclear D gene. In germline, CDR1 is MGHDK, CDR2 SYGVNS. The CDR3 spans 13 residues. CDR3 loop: CASTASLGNEQLF. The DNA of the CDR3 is TGTGCCAGCACGGCGTCTTTGGGGAATGAGCAGCTCTTC.

The CDR3 DNA sequence: TGTGCCAGCAGTGGACAGACAGGGCCCGAAAAACTGTTTTTT. It yields the protein CASSGQTGPEKLFF. The rearrangement uses TRBV6-6 and TRBJ1-4, with TRBD1 identical over 7 bases. Germline trimming cut 5 bases from V and 8 bases from J; bases unmatched to any gene: 8. Germline loops: CDR1 MNHNY, CDR2 SVGAGI (reference sequence). This CDR3 is 14 amino acids long.

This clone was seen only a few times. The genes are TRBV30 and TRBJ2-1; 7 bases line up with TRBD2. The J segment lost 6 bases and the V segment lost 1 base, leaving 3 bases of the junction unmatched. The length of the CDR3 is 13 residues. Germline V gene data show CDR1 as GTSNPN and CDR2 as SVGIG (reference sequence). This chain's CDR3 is CAWSDGLGNEQFF. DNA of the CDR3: TGTGCCTGGAGTGACGGACTAGGCAATGAGCAGTTCTTC.

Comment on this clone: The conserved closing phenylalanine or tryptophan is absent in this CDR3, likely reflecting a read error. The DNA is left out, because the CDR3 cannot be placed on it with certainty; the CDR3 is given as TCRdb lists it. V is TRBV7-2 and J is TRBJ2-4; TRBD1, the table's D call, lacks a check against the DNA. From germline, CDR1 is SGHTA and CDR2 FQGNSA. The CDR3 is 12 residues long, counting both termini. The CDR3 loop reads CASSLTKTGFPI.

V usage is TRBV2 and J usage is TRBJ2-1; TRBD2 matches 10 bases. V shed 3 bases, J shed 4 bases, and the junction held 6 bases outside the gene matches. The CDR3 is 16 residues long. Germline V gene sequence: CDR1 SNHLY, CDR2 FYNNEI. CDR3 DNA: TGTGCCAGCAGTGACCCGGGTAGCGGGAGGTACAATGAGCAGTTCTTC. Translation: CASSDPGSGRYNEQFF.

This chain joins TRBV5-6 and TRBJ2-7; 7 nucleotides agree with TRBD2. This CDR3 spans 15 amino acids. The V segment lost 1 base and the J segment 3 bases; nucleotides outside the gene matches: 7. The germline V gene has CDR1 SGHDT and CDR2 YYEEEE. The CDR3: CASSLSVWGGYEQYF. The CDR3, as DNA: TGTGCCAGCAGCTTGTCGGTCTGGGGGGGCTACGAGCAGTACTTC.

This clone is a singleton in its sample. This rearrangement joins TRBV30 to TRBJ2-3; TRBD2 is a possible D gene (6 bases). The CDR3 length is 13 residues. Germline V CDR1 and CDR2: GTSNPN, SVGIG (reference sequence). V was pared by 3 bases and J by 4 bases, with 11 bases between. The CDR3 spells CAWSQPSADTQYF. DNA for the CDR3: TGTGCCTGGAGCCAACCTAGCGCAGATACGCAGTATTTT.

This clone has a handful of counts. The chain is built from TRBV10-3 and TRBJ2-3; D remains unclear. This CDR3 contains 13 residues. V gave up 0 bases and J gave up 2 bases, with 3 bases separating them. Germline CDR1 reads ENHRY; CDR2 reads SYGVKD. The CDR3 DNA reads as TGTGCCATCAGTGAGTCCACCACAGATACGCAGTATTTT. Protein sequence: CAISESTTDTQYF.

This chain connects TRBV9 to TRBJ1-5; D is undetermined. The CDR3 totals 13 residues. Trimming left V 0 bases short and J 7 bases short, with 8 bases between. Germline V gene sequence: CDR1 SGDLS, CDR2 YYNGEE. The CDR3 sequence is CASSVVLWQPQHF. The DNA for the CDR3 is TGTGCCAGCAGCGTAGTTTTATGGCAGCCCCAGCATTTT. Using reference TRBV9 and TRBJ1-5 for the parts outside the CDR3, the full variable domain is DSGVTQTPKHLITATGQRVTLRCSPRSGDLSVYWYQQSLDQGLQFLIQYYNGEERAKGNILERFSAQQFPDLHSELNLSSLELGDSALYFCASSVVLWQPQHFGDGTRLSIL.

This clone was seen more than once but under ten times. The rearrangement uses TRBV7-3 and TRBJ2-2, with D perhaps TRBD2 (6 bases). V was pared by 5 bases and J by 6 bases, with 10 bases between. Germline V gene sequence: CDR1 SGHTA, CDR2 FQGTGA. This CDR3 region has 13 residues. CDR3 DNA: TGTGCCAGCAGCCGCCCGGGGGCCGGGGAGCTGTTTTTT. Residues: CASSRPGAGELFF.

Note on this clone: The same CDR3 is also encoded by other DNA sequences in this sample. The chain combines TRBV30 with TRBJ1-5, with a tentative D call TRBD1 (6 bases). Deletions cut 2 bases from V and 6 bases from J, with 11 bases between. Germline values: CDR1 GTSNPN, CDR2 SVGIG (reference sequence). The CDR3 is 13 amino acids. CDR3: CAWSLTGSQPQHF. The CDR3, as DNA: TGTGCCTGGAGTCTAACAGGGAGTCAGCCCCAGCATTTT.

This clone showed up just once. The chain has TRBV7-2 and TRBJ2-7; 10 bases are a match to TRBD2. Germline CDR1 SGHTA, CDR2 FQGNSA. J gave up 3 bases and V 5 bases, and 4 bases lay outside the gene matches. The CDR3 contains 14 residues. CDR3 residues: CASSMASGGYEQYF. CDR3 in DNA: TGTGCCAGCAGCATGGCTAGCGGGGGCTACGAGCAGTACTTC.

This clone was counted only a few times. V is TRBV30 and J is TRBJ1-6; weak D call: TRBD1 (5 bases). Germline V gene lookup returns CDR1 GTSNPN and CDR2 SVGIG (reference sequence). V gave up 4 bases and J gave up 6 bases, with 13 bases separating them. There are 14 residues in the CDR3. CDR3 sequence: CAWKRDAGNSPLHF. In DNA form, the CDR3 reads TGTGCCTGGAAGCGGGACGCCGGTAATTCACCCCTCCACTTT.

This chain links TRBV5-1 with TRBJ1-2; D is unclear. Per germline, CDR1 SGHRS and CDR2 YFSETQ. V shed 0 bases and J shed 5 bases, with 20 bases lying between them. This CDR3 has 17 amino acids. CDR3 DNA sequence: TGCGCCAGCAGCTTGGAAGCCCAACCCTCCCGTCCTTATGGCTACACCTTC. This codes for CASSLEAQPSRPYGYTF.

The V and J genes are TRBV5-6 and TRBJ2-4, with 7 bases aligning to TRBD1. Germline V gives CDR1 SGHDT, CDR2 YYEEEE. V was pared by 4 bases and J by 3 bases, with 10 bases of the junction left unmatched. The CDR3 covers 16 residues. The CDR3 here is CASSAPGQRYKNIQYF. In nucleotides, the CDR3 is TGTGCCAGCAGCGCCCCGGGACAGCGGTACAAAAACATTCAGTACTTC.

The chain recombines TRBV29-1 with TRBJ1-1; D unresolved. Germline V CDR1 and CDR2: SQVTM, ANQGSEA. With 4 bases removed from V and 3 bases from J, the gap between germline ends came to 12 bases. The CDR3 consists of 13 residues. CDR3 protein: CSVVRRADTEAFF. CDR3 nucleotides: TGCAGCGTTGTAAGAAGGGCGGACACTGAAGCTTTCTTT.

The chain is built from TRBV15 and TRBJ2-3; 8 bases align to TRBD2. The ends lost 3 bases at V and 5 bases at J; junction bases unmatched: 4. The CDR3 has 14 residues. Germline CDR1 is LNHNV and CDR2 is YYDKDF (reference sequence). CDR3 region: CATSRTSDGDTQYF. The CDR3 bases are TGTGCCACCAGCAGGACTAGCGACGGAGATACGCAGTATTTT.

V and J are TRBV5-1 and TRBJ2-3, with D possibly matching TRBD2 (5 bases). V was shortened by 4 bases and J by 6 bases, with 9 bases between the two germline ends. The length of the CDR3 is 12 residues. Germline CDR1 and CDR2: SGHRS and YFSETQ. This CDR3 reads CASSLKRDTQYF. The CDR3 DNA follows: TGCGCCAGCAGCCTCAAGCGGGATACGCAGTATTTT.